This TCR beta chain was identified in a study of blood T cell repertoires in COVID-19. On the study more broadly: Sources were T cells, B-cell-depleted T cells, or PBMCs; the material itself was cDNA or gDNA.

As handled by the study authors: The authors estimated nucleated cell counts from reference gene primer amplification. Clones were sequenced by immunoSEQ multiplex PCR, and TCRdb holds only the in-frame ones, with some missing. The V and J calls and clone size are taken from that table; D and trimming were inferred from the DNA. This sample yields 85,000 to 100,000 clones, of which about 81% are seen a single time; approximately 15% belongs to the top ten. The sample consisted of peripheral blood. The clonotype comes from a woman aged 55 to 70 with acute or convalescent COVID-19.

The CDR3 sequence: CATGDSNTEAFF. Here the CDR3 DNA reads TGTGCGACAGGGGACTCGAACACTGAAGCTTTCTTT. V and J are TRBV19 and TRBJ1-1; 8 nucleotides align to TRBD1. Germline CDR1 reads LNHDA; CDR2 reads SQIVND (reference sequence). The CDR3 contains 12 residues. Full variable domain (rest looked up from reference TRBV19 and TRBJ1-1): DGGITQSPKYLFRKEGQNVTLSCEQNLNHDAMYWYRQDPGQGLRLIYYSQIVNDFQKGDIAEGYSVSREKKESFPLTVTSAQKNPTAFYLCATGDSNTEAFFGQGTRLTVV.